These T cell receptor beta chains were read from a single sample in a study of blood T cell repertoires in COVID-19. The method was immunoSEQ multiplex PCR; TCRdb's version includes in-frame clones alone and lacks a portion of them. In the table there are around 97,000 clones, more than 70% of which are singletons. The sample taken for sequencing was peripheral blood. The receptors originated from a human donor in a cohort sampled during active COVID-19. Both conserved end residues are part of each CDR3. Each record gives: J gene, V gene, clone size, D gene, CDR3 DNA, CDR3 protein. A D gene is named only where the DNA matches it firmly. Expanded clones are given a class, and other clones once, few, many or no size at all.

>TRBJ1-1|TRBV29-1|-|-
TGCAGCGGTGTCAAGGGAGACATGAACACTGAAGCTTTCTTT
CSGVKGDMNTEAFF
>TRBJ2-5|TRBV11-1|-|-
TGTGCCAGCAGCCGTATCTCAGCACAGCAAGAGACCCAGTACTTC
CASSRISAQQETQYF
>TRBJ2-5|TRBV24-1|-|-
TGTGCCACCGGGGACTACCAAGAGACCCAGTACTTC
CATGDYQETQYF
>TRBJ1-5|TRBV28|-|-
TGTGCCAGCAGTTTACGGCGTGGGACCAACGGGGGGGATCAGCCCCAGCATTTT
CASSLRRGTNGGDQPQHF
>TRBJ2-2|TRBV7-3|once|-
TGTGCCAGCAGCATTCCTACAGGGTCAGCCGGGGAGCTGTTTTTT
CASSIPTGSAGELFF
>TRBJ2-1|TRBV2|-|-
TGTGCCAGCACTAGGGGGAGTGGATACAATGAGCAGTTCTTC
CASTRGSGYNEQFF
>TRBJ1-1|TRBV29-1|few|-
TGCAGCGTTTCCATGGCGGGGGCTCGGACTGAAGCTTTCTTT
CSVSMAGARTEAFF
>TRBJ2-5|TRBV10-3|-|TRBD2
TGTGCCATCAGTGAACCAGCGGGAGTGGAAGAGACCCAGTACTTC
CAISEPAGVEETQYF
>TRBJ1-2|TRBV2|once|-
TGTGCCAGCAAAGGGTTGGGGGCTAAACAACGGTCGATGGATGGCTACACCTTC
CASKGLGAKQRSMDGYTF
>TRBJ2-5|TRBV4-2|-|-
TGTGCCAGCAGCCCGGAGACAGGACCTTGGGAGACCCAGTACTTC
CASSPETGPWETQYF
>TRBJ1-2|TRBV19|-|-
TGTGCCAGTACCCGGGACATCTATGGCTACACCTTC
CASTRDIYGYTF
>TRBJ2-5|TRBV19|few|TRBD2
TGTGCCAGTAGTATAAGGCGGGAGGGCCGTCGGGAGACCCAGTACTTC
CASSIRREGRRETQYF
>TRBJ2-5|TRBV5-6|-|-
TGTGCCAGCAGCGCCCCGACAGTGGGGGGTCAAGAGACCCAGTACTTC
CASSAPTVGGQETQYF
>TRBJ2-7|TRBV24-1|-|-
TGTGCCACCAGTGATTCCTCGGGTGGCTACGAGCAGTACTTC
CATSDSSGGYEQYF
>TRBJ1-1|TRBV9|-|-
TGTGCCAGCAGCCCGCCGGGGAGGAACACTGAAGCTTTCTTT
CASSPPGRNTEAFF
>TRBJ2-1|TRBV7-3|-|TRBD2
TGTGCCAGCAGCTTAAGACTAGCGGCATACAATGAGCAGTTCTTC
CASSLRLAAYNEQFF
>TRBJ2-1|TRBV19|once|-
TGTGCCACCACCGTAGCAAGCTACAATGAGCAGTTCTTC
CATTVASYNEQFF
>TRBJ2-7|TRBV7-6|-|TRBD1
TGTGCCAGCTGGACAGGGGGCTTGGGCGAGCAGTACTTC
CASWTGGLGEQYF
>TRBJ2-2|TRBV7-9|-|-
TGTGCCAGCAGCTTAGCTGGCAGATCCACCGGGGAGCTGTTTTTT
CASSLAGRSTGELFF
>TRBJ2-1|TRBV28|once|TRBD2
TGTGCCCTTTCGGGGGGACGGGGCAGGTCCTACAATGAGCAGTTCTTC
CALSGGRGRSYNEQFF
>TRBJ2-2|TRBV3-1/TRBV3-2|-|-
TGTGCCAGCAGCCAAGGGGGCGGGGCCGCCGGGGAGCTGTTTTTT
CASSQGGGAAGELFF
>TRBJ2-7|TRBV2|-|-
TGTGCCAGCACCGATTCGGGATCCCAAGAGCAGTACTTC
CASTDSGSQEQYF
>TRBJ1-1|TRBV18|-|TRBD1
TGTGCCAGCTCACCACCCGGGACAGGGTACAGTGAAGCTTTCTTT
CASSPPGTGYSEAFF
>TRBJ2-4|TRBV30|-|-
TGTGCCTGGAGTAGGTCGGGGTGCGCCATTCAGTACTTC
CAWSRSGCAIQYF
>TRBJ2-3|TRBV7-3|-|TRBD2
TGTGCCAGCAGCTTAGTGGGACTAGCAGCCTTGGATACGCAGTATTTT
CASSLVGLAALDTQYF
>TRBJ2-3|TRBV10-3|-|-
TGTGCCATCAGGGGGAGCGGGCCGAGCACAGATACGCAGTATTTT
CAIRGSGPSTDTQYF
>TRBJ2-4|TRBV2|-|-
TGTGCCAGCAACCAAATCAAGGCCTGGGCGAGGGTCCAAAACATTCAGTACTTC
CASNQIKAWARVQNIQYF
>TRBJ2-7|TRBV21-1|-|-
TGTGCCAGCAGAGCCCCTGGTGGGGGCCACGAGCAGTACTTC
CASRAPGGGHEQYF
>TRBJ2-5|TRBV19|-|-
TGTGCCAGTAGTATTTATGAGGGCCAAGAGACCCAGTACTTC
CASSIYEGQETQYF
>TRBJ1-2|TRBV7-2|few|TRBD1
TGTGCCAGCAGCTCCCACAGGGGAGTTGACTATGGCTACACCTTC
CASSSHRGVDYGYTF
>TRBJ2-7|TRBV5-8|-|TRBD2
TGTGCCAGCAGAATATTAGCGGGACAAGGGTACGAGCAGTACTTC
CASRILAGQGYEQYF
>TRBJ2-7|TRBV5-1|-|TRBD2
TGCGCCAGCAGCGCTCTAGCGGACACCTACGAGCAGTACTTC
CASSALADTYEQYF
>TRBJ2-1|TRBV29-1|-|-
TGCAGCGACCGAGAGGCCCACAATGAGCAGTTCTTC
CSDREAHNEQFF
>TRBJ2-5|TRBV6-6|-|TRBD1
TGTGCCAGCAGTTACACCGGGTCAGGGGGAGAGACCCAGTACTTC
CASSYTGSGGETQYF
>TRBJ2-7|TRBV5-1|-|-
TGCGCCAGCAGCTTCTCAGGGGTGGATATCTACGAGCAGTACTTC
CASSFSGVDIYEQYF
>TRBJ2-2|TRBV29-1|-|TRBD1
TGCAGCGTAACGGGACAGACCATAAACACCGGGGAGCTGTTTTTT
CSVTGQTINTGELFF
>TRBJ2-4|TRBV5-1|-|TRBD1
TGCGCCAGCAGCCTGAACCGGGACAGGGGGAACATTCAGTACTTC
CASSLNRDRGNIQYF
>TRBJ2-7|TRBV20-1|-|-
TGCAGTGCTAGAGCAGGGGTCGAGCAGTACTTC
CSARAGVEQYF
>TRBJ2-7|TRBV3-1/TRBV3-2|few|TRBD2
TGTGCCAGCAGCCAATGGCGGGAGATATCCTACGAGCAGTACTTC
CASSQWREISYEQYF
>TRBJ1-4|TRBV9|-|TRBD1
TGTGCCAGCAGCTCGGGACAGTCTAATGAAAAACTGTTTTTT
CASSSGQSNEKLFF
>TRBJ2-1|TRBV15|-|-
TGTGCCACCAGCAGAGACACAGGGACCCACTACAATGAGCAGTTCTTC
CATSRDTGTHYNEQFF
>TRBJ1-2|TRBV10-3|-|TRBD1
TGTGCCATCCGAGGCGCAGGGACAGGGGCTGACTATGGCTACACCTTC
CAIRGAGTGADYGYTF
>TRBJ2-1|TRBV24-1|-|TRBD2
TGTGCCACCAGTGACGGACTAGCGGACCGAGAGCAGTTCTTC
CATSDGLADREQFF
>TRBJ1-1|TRBV19|-|TRBD1
TGTGCCAGTAGTACCGCGGGCAGACAGGGAATGGCAGCTTTCTTT
CASSTAGRQGMAAFF
>TRBJ2-7|TRBV11-1|-|-
TGTGCCAGCAGCTTAACGGCAGGGGTTCAGTACTTC
CASSLTAGVQYF
>TRBJ1-1|TRBV6-5|-|-
TGTGCCAGCAGCGAGGGCGCGAACACTGAAGCTTTCTTT
CASSEGANTEAFF
>TRBJ2-7|TRBV27|once|-
TGTGCCAGCAGAGCCTCCGGTAGCGGAACCTACGAGCAGTACTTC
CASRASGSGTYEQYF
>TRBJ1-1|TRBV5-6|-|TRBD1
TGTGCCAGCACAGTAACAGGGGGGAACACTGAAGCTTTCTTT
CASTVTGGNTEAFF
>TRBJ2-7|TRBV2|-|TRBD1
TGTGCCAGCAGTGAGTGGGACAGGTCCTACGAGCAGTACTTC
CASSEWDRSYEQYF
>TRBJ2-7|TRBV11-2|few|-
TGTGCCAGCAGCCCACTCGGGTACGAGCAGTACTTC
CASSPLGYEQYF
>TRBJ2-5|TRBV5-6|-|-
TGTGCCAGCAGCCCCGCGCGGGAGACCCAGTACTTC
CASSPARETQYF
>TRBJ1-5|TRBV2|-|-
TGTGCCAGCAGGCCCGGGGGGGGATCCCGCCAGCCCCAGCATTTT
CASRPGGGSRQPQHF
>TRBJ2-7|TRBV2|few|-
TGTGCCAGCAGTGAGTGGCAGGGGAGAAACTACGAGCAGTACTTC
CASSEWQGRNYEQYF
>TRBJ2-7|TRBV6-6|-|TRBD1
TGTGCCAGCAGTTCCCAGGGGGATCTCTACGAGCAGTACTTC
CASSSQGDLYEQYF
>TRBJ2-7|TRBV5-1|-|TRBD2
TGCGCCAGCACCGATACTCGGGGGGGTCCCTACGAGCAGTACTTC
CASTDTRGGPYEQYF
>TRBJ2-5|TRBV7-9|-|TRBD1
TGTGCCAGCAGCTGGGGGACAGGGGGCCTGGAGACCCAGTACTTC
CASSWGTGGLETQYF
>TRBJ1-2|TRBV5-6|-|TRBD1
TGTGCCAGCAGCCAAGATAAGGGGGCTTGGAACTATGGCTACACCTTC
CASSQDKGAWNYGYTF
>TRBJ1-2|TRBV28|few|TRBD1
TGTGCCAGCAGTTTCAAGGGGGCAGGCTACACCTTC
CASSFKGAGYTF
>TRBJ2-1|TRBV5-1|-|TRBD2
TGCGCCAGCAGCTTGGGGGGCGGGAGCCTCGACAATGAGCAGTTCTTC
CASSLGGGSLDNEQFF